These T cell receptor beta chains were read from a single sample in a study of T cell changes during pregnancy in multiple sclerosis. Sequencing was performed with immunoSEQ multiplex PCR; in TCRdb, only in-frame clones are kept and a portion is missing. This sample has 40,000 to 45,000 clones, with over 80% found just once. Material for sequencing was peripheral blood. These receptor sequences come from a female donor with multiple sclerosis, enrolled in a pregnancy study. Each CDR3 is given with its conserved first and last residue. Fields, in order: D gene, V gene, clone size, J gene, CDR3 DNA, CDR3 protein. The D gene is left open where the match is weak. Clone size appears in some rows only: once, few, many, or a class for an expanded clone.

D gene: TRBD2; V gene: TRBV28; clone size: NA; J gene: TRBJ2-1; CDR3 DNA: TGTGCCAGCCGACCCCCCTTGGCGGGAGCCTACAATGAGCAGTTCTTC; CDR3 protein: CASRPPLAGAYNEQFF
D gene: NA; V gene: TRBV9; clone size: NA; J gene: TRBJ2-3; CDR3 DNA: TGTGCCAGCACCAAGAGAGACACAGATACGCAGTATTTT; CDR3 protein: CASTKRDTDTQYF
D gene: NA; V gene: TRBV4-1; clone size: NA; J gene: TRBJ1-3; CDR3 DNA: TGCGCCAGCAGCCTTCAGTTGAGCTCTGGAAACACCATATATTTT; CDR3 protein: CASSLQLSSGNTIYF
D gene: TRBD1; V gene: TRBV28; clone size: NA; J gene: TRBJ1-2; CDR3 DNA: TGTGCCAGCAGTGGACAGGCACACTATGGCTACACCTTC; CDR3 protein: CASSGQAHYGYTF
D gene: NA; V gene: TRBV11-2; clone size: NA; J gene: TRBJ2-6; CDR3 DNA: TGTGCCACCAGGGGTACCTCTGGGGCCAACGTCCTGACTTTC; CDR3 protein: CATRGTSGANVLTF
D gene: NA; V gene: TRBV19; clone size: NA; J gene: TRBJ2-2; CDR3 DNA: TGTGCCAGTAGTATCTCAGGGCGGGCCGGGGAGCTGTTTTTT; CDR3 protein: CASSISGRAGELFF
D gene: NA; V gene: TRBV7-2; clone size: NA; J gene: TRBJ2-1; CDR3 DNA: TGTGCCAGCAACCCGTACGAGTACAATGAGCAGTTCTTC; CDR3 protein: CASNPYEYNEQFF
D gene: NA; V gene: TRBV10-1; clone size: NA; J gene: TRBJ2-2; CDR3 DNA: TGCGCCAGCAGTGATCTCTTAACCGGGGAGCTGTTTTTT; CDR3 protein: CASSDLLTGELFF
D gene: TRBD1; V gene: TRBV5-1; clone size: NA; J gene: TRBJ2-2; CDR3 DNA: TGCGCCAGCAGCTGGGGGACAGGAGACTGGGAGCTGTTTTTT; CDR3 protein: CASSWGTGDWELFF
D gene: NA; V gene: TRBV30; clone size: once; J gene: TRBJ1-4; CDR3 DNA: TGTGCCTGGACTAAGTCCGCAACTAATGAAAAACTGTTTTTT; CDR3 protein: CAWTKSATNEKLFF
D gene: TRBD1; V gene: TRBV28; clone size: NA; J gene: TRBJ2-2; CDR3 DNA: TGTGCCAGCAGTTTATCTGGGACAGGAAACACCGGGGAGCTGTTTTTT; CDR3 protein: CASSLSGTGNTGELFF
D gene: NA; V gene: TRBV10-1; clone size: NA; J gene: TRBJ2-1; CDR3 DNA: TGCGCCAGCAGTGCACCTGGGACAACTTACAATGAGCAGTTCTTC; CDR3 protein: CASSAPGTTYNEQFF
D gene: NA; V gene: TRBV7-9; clone size: NA; J gene: TRBJ2-7; CDR3 DNA: TGTGCCAGCAGCTCTCCGGGACGGAGCTCCTACGAGCAGTACTTC; CDR3 protein: CASSSPGRSSYEQYF
D gene: TRBD1; V gene: TRBV4-1; clone size: NA; J gene: TRBJ2-6; CDR3 DNA: TGCGCCAGCAGCCAAGAAAAGGGGGCAGGGGGGGCCAACGTCCTGACTTTC; CDR3 protein: CASSQEKGAGGANVLTF
D gene: NA; V gene: TRBV12-2; clone size: NA; J gene: TRBJ1-4; CDR3 DNA: TGTGCAAGTCGCCTTTTGTCAAGGACAGCGAAAGCAACTAATGAAAAACTGTTTTTT; CDR3 protein: CASRLLSRTAKATNEKLFF
D gene: NA; V gene: TRBV11-2; clone size: NA; J gene: TRBJ2-5; CDR3 DNA: TGTGCCAGCAGCTTAGATAGACGGGAGACCCAGTACTTC; CDR3 protein: CASSLDRRETQYF
D gene: TRBD2; V gene: TRBV29-1; clone size: once; J gene: TRBJ2-7; CDR3 DNA: TGCAGCGTCACCGGGACTAGCGTATCGAGCTCCTACGAGCAGTACTTC; CDR3 protein: CSVTGTSVSSSYEQYF
D gene: NA; V gene: TRBV10-2; clone size: NA; J gene: TRBJ2-1; CDR3 DNA: TGCGCCAGCAGTCCCCTCCTGGGTAGCAGTTCGGAGCCTGACAATGAGCAGTTCTTC; CDR3 protein: CASSPLLGSSSEPDNEQFF
D gene: NA; V gene: TRBV15; clone size: NA; J gene: TRBJ2-6; CDR3 DNA: TGTGCCACCAGCAGAGATAGATCTGGGGCCAACGTCCTGACTTTC; CDR3 protein: CATSRDRSGANVLTF
D gene: TRBD2; V gene: TRBV4-1; clone size: NA; J gene: TRBJ2-5; CDR3 DNA: TGCGCCAGCAGCCAAGACCTAGCGGGAGGGCCAATAGGGACCCAGTACTTC; CDR3 protein: CASSQDLAGGPIGTQYF
D gene: NA; V gene: TRBV29-1; clone size: NA; J gene: TRBJ2-7; CDR3 DNA: TGCAGCGTCAGGGTGGAGTCCTACGAGCAGTACTTC; CDR3 protein: CSVRVESYEQYF
D gene: TRBD2; V gene: TRBV28; clone size: NA; J gene: TRBJ2-5; CDR3 DNA: TGTGCCAGCAGTTCCAGTCCGGGAGGACTTACACAAGAGACCCAGTACTTC; CDR3 protein: CASSSSPGGLTQETQYF
D gene: NA; V gene: TRBV10-3; clone size: NA; J gene: TRBJ2-1; CDR3 DNA: TGTGCCATCAGTGGGACCGACAATGAGCAGTTCTTC; CDR3 protein: CAISGTDNEQFF